This T cell receptor beta chain was observed in a study of blood T cells in healthy people across ages. The second PCR ran about 6 to 12 cycles with a sample-barcoded 5' primer and J-beta primers. TCRdb independently ran MiXCR on the 5' RACE reads; one entry per CDR3 protein. The sample yields hundreds of thousands of distinct CDR3 sequences, 45% to 70% seen once. The CDR3 spans 15 residues. Germline values: CDR1 MNHEY, CDR2 SMNVEV (reference sequence). V shed 6 bases, J shed 1 base, and the junction held 5 bases outside the gene matches. The chain has TRBV27 and TRBJ2-5; 10 bases line up with TRBD2. Sample: blood. The sequence was collected from a middle-aged man in good health. CDR3 protein: CASRFSGGIQETQYF. The CDR3 DNA follows: TGTGCCAGCAGATTTAGCGGGGGGATCCAAGAGACCCAGTACTTC.